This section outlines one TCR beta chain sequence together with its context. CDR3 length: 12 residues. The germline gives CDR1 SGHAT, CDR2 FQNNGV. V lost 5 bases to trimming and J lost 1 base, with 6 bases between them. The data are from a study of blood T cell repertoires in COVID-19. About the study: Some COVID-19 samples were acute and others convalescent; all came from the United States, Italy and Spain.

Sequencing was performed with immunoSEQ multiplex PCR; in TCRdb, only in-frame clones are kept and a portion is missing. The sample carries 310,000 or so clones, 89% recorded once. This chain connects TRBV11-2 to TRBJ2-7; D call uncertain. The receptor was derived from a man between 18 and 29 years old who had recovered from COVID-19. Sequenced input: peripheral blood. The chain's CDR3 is CASSINSYEQYF. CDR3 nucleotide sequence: TGTGCCAGCAGCATTAATTCCTACGAGCAGTACTTC.